This entry lists 3 T cell receptor beta chains sequenced from one sample in a study of Graves' ophthalmopathy and Graves' hyperthyroidism (dated by TCRdb to the late 2010s). Sequenced on an Illumina HiSeq 2000. TCR beta CDR3 regions were amplified from RNA transcripts for repertoire sequencing. HTBI primers and the Qiagen OneStep RT-PCR kit were used in a first-round RT-PCR, which was followed by a second-round multiplex PCR, size selection and purification. TCRdb reworked the public reads: Q25 trimming with fastp, MiXCR clone assembly, productive beta chains retained. Identical CDR3 proteins give one entry, which carries the most common genes and DNA. Here the sample has about 740,000 distinct CDR3 sequences; 40% occur a single time. 35% to 55% of the sample belongs to the ten largest clones. The source material was peripheral blood. The receptors stem from an adult man with Graves' ophthalmopathy.

The V and J genes are TRBV5-8 and TRBJ2-5; the match to TRBD1 covers 7 bases. From germline, CDR1 is SGHTS and CDR2 YDEGEE. V lost 2 bases and J lost 2; bases outside the gene matches: 15. CDR3 length: 18 residues. The CDR3 DNA follows: TGTGCCAGCAGCTTCTATCAGGGGCGCAGGGGGAAACAAGAGACCCAGTACTTC. As protein: CASSFYQGRRGKQETQYF.

As to this clonotype: This may come from a read error, since a much larger clone is one base off. The V gene is TRBV12-3 or TRBV12-4, the J gene TRBJ2-6; D is possibly TRBD1 or TRBD2 (5 bases each). Trimming pared 5 bases from V and 0 bases from J, leaving 8 bases between. The CDR3 length is 15 residues. The chain's CDR3 is CASSRDGSGANVLTF. The CDR3 DNA reads TGTGCCAGCAGTCGGGACGGCTCTGGGGCCAACGTCCTGACTTTC.

This clonotype came up a few times. This may stem from a read error, because a much larger clone lies one nucleotide away. The chain employs TRBV2 and TRBJ1-1; no definite D call. Germline V gives CDR1 SNHLY, CDR2 FYNNEI. V gave up 6 bases and J gave up 4 bases, with 12 bases separating them. The CDR3 is 13 amino acids. The CDR3 DNA reads as TGTGCCAGCAGCCTCGCAGAAACCACTGAAGCTTTCTTT. It yields the protein CASSLAETTEAFF.